The source of this T cell receptor (beta chain) is a study of CD8+ T cells in alopecia areata. To note about this clone: Its antigen is not identified.

Extracted RNA was reverse transcribed, and the resulting cDNA served as sequencing template. TCRdb keeps only in-frame clones here, not all; method: immunoSEQ multiplex PCR. The sample holds approximately 150,000 clones, about three fifths seen once. The germline gives CDR1 SEHNR, CDR2 FQNEAQ (reference sequence). The V gene lost 2 bases and the J gene lost 4 bases, with 9 bases spanning the gap. The length of the CDR3 is 13 residues. Study conclusions and caveats: Across lesional scalp, and particularly alopecia totalis/universalis, clonality surpassed that of normal scalp. Mouse data revealed clearer TCR sharing than patient data did, a gap possibly tied to HLA.

This receptor was taken from a human donor in good health. The chain has TRBV7-9 and TRBJ2-7; D is unresolved. Sequences were obtained from CD4+ T cells sorted from blood. Here the CDR3 DNA reads TGTGCCAGCAGCTTACCCCGCAAGTACGAGCAGTACTTC. This gives the protein CASSLPRKYEQYF. Full variable domain (outside the CDR3, taken from reference TRBV7-9 and TRBJ2-7): DTGVSQNPRHKITKRGQNVTFRCDPISEHNRLYWYRQTLGQGPEFLTYFQNEAQLEKSRLLSDRFSAERPKGSFSTLEIQRTEQGDSAMYLCASSLPRKYEQYFGPGTRLTVT.